These T cell receptor beta chains were read from a single sample in a study of T-cell reconstitution after alpha-beta-depleted transplantation in children. In TCRdb, the PCR reads were re-called with MiXCR into one record per CDR3 protein. The profile shows around 680,000 distinct CDR3 sequences, 16% of them singletons. The sequences come from PBMCs from the stem cell graft donor, collected from the stem cell graft. These receptors all stem from a human donor who donated a stem cell graft to a child with acute myeloid leukemia. Both conserved end residues are part of each CDR3. The D gene is left open where the match is weak. The size entry is marked missing in some rows and otherwise reads once, few, many or a size class.

CDR3aa,CDR3nt,d_gene,v_gene,j_gene,abundance
CSARDGTGLNNEQFF,TGCAGTGCTAGAGACGGGACGGGACTTAACAATGAGCAGTTCTTC,-,TRBV20-1,TRBJ2-1,-
CASTVGGGAFF,TGTGCCAGCACCGTTGGGGGGGGAGCTTTCTTT,-,TRBV7-9,TRBJ1-1,-
CSAHRGTSGGHEQFF,TGCAGTGCCCACAGGGGGACTAGCGGGGGGCATGAGCAGTTCTTC,TRBD2,TRBV20-1,TRBJ2-1,many
CASSLGREGGTDTQYF,TGTGCCAGCAGCTTAGGCAGGGAGGGCGGCACAGATACGCAGTATTTT,TRBD2,TRBV7-9,TRBJ2-3,-
CASSRDRASEQYF,TGTGCCAGCAGCCGGGACAGGGCATCCGAGCAGTACTTC,TRBD1,TRBV7-7,TRBJ2-7,few
CSLGETSRTDTQYF,TGCAGCCTAGGGGAGACTAGCCGCACAGATACGCAGTATTTT,TRBD2,TRBV29-1,TRBJ2-3,few
CASSLAQGGAGELFF,TGCGCCAGCAGCTTGGCACAGGGAGGCGCCGGGGAGCTGTTTTTT,-,TRBV5-1,TRBJ2-2,-
CASSLSGTVNTEAFF,TGTGCCAGCAGTCTATCCGGGACGGTGAACACTGAAGCTTTCTTT,-,TRBV12-3/TRBV12-4,TRBJ1-1,few
CASSRPGPLHTGELFF,TGTGCCAGCTCCCGACCGGGACCACTCCACACCGGGGAGCTGTTTTTT,-,TRBV18,TRBJ2-2,few
CSARDGGQGAGYTF,TGCAGTGCTAGAGATGGCGGACAGGGAGCCGGCTACACCTTC,TRBD1,TRBV20-1,TRBJ1-2,many
CASSSRTGLLYGYTF,TGTGCCAGCAGCTCTCGGACGGGACTCCTCTATGGCTACACCTTC,-,TRBV7-2,TRBJ1-2,few